The 17 T cell receptor beta chains below all came from one sample that was sequenced in a study of shared clonotypes between healthy human individuals. TCRdb keeps only in-frame clones here, not all; method: immunoSEQ multiplex PCR. The table lists roughly 1,800,000 clones, approximately 94% of them singletons. Only CD45RO-negative cells positively selected for CCR7 counted as naive CD8 cells, so terminally differentiated effector memory CD45RA+ cells were excluded. Sequencing was done on a sample of naive CD8+ T cells sorted from blood. The receptors here all came from a man aged 18 to 35 in good health.

A remark on this clone: Other DNA sequences of this sample code for an identical CDR3. This chain uses TRBV5-6 with TRBJ2-1; perhaps TRBD2 as D (7 bases). CDR3 length: 12 residues. V dropped 2 bases and J dropped 9 bases, with 9 bases sitting between them. Germline values: CDR1 SGHDT, CDR2 YYEEEE. The CDR3 is CASSLGGAEQFF. CDR3 DNA sequence: TGTGCCAGCAGCTTAGGGGGGGCTGAGCAGTTCTTC. The full variable domain, with the rest looked up from reference TRBV5-6 and TRBJ2-1, is DAGVTQSPTHLIKTRGQQVTLRCSPKSGHDTVSWYQQALGQGPQFIFQYYEEEERQRGNFPDRFSGHQFPNYSSELNVNALLLGDSALYLCASSLGGAEQFFGPGTRLTVL.

V usage is TRBV9 and J usage is TRBJ2-7, with D uncertain. Between the trimmed V and J ends, which lost 4 bases and 2 bases, there was a span of 10 bases. CDR1 SGDLS and CDR2 YYNGEE come from the germline V gene. There are 13 residues in the CDR3. The CDR3 here is CASSPGPTYEQYF. CDR3 in DNA: TGTGCCAGCAGCCCCGGACCAACCTACGAGCAGTACTTC.

The chain has TRBV2 and TRBJ2-2; 8 bases match TRBD1. V was clipped by 6 bases and J by 1 base; unmatched bases: 4. This CDR3 has 15 residues. Germline CDR1 and CDR2: SNHLY and FYNNEI. The CDR3 DNA follows: TGTGCCAGCAGCGACAGGGGCGTGAACACCGGGGAGCTGTTTTTT. The encoded protein is CASSDRGVNTGELFF. Full variable domain (rest looked up from reference TRBV2 and TRBJ2-2): EPEVTQTPSHQVTQMGQEVILRCVPISNHLYFYWYRQILGQKVEFLVSFYNNEISEKSEIFDDQFSVERPDGSNFTLKIRSTKLEDSAMYFCASSDRGVNTGELFFGEGSRLTVL.

This chain links TRBV28 with TRBJ1-3, with unresolved D. The ends were cut back, 2 bases at V and 1 base at J, with 15 bases in the middle. This CDR3 contains 17 residues. Germline assignment: CDR1 MDHEN and CDR2 SYDVKM. For the CDR3, the DNA is TGTGCCAGCAGTTTAGTAGGACGGGAAGGTTCTGGAAACACCATATATTTT. It specifies CASSLVGREGSGNTIYF.

V usage is TRBV5-4 and J usage is TRBJ2-7, with TRBD2 matching over 8 bases. Germline-derived CDR1 and CDR2 are SGHNT and YYREEE (reference sequence). The CDR3 length is 17 residues. With V trimmed by 1 base and J by 2 bases, 11 bases remained unmatched. The CDR3 region has the DNA TGTGCCAGCAGCTTGCGGGCGGGGGGTTCCCCCCCCTACGAGCAGTACTTC. Residues: CASSLRAGGSPPYEQYF.

V is TRBV4-3 and J is TRBJ1-1, with 7 nucleotides matching TRBD1. Losses at the gene ends were 5 bases for V and 6 bases for J; bases not matched to a gene: 18. CDR3 size: 17 residues. From germline, CDR1 is LGHNA and CDR2 YSLEER. The CDR3 protein is CASSGFGTDSTRAEAFF. CDR3 nucleotide sequence: TGCGCCAGCAGCGGATTTGGGACAGACTCGACCAGGGCTGAAGCTTTCTTT.

Notes on this clone: The same CDR3 can be traced to other DNA sequences in this sample. This rearrangement joins TRBV7-2 to TRBJ2-7; 12 bases fit TRBD2. V shed 1 base, J shed 3 bases, and the junction held 1 base outside the gene matches. The CDR3 extends over 15 amino acids. Germline V lookup: CDR1 SGHTA, CDR2 FQGNSA. The CDR3 DNA reads TGTGCCAGCAGCTTAGGACTAGCGGGGGTCTACGAGCAGTACTTC. Its translation is CASSLGLAGVYEQYF.

The chain uses TRBV2 and TRBJ1-1, with D possibly matching TRBD1 (6 bases). The CDR3 sequence is 16 residues long. Germline V lookup: CDR1 SNHLY, CDR2 FYNNEI. The V end lost 0 bases, the J end lost 2 bases, and 13 bases lay between the germline ends. The CDR3 loop is CASSEALRGTNTEAFF. The DNA of the CDR3 is TGTGCCAGCAGTGAAGCGCTTAGGGGGACAAACACTGAAGCTTTCTTT. The full variable domain, with the rest looked up from reference TRBV2 and TRBJ1-1, is EPEVTQTPSHQVTQMGQEVILRCVPISNHLYFYWYRQILGQKVEFLVSFYNNEISEKSEIFDDQFSVERPDGSNFTLKIRSTKLEDSAMYFCASSEALRGTNTEAFFGQGTRLTVV.

The chain couples TRBV11-3 to TRBJ2-3; 10 bases map to TRBD2. The V gene end was trimmed by 6 bases and the J gene end by 4 bases; junction bases not matched to a gene: 4. The CDR3 is made up of 14 amino acids. Germline lookup yields CDR1 SGHNT and CDR2 YENEEA. The CDR3 here is CASSASGGADTQYF. The CDR3 coding sequence is TGTGCCAGCAGTGCGAGCGGGGGGGCAGATACGCAGTATTTT.

The V and J genes are TRBV28 and TRBJ2-1, with TRBD1 matching over 8 bases. The trim removed 5 bases at V and 5 bases at J, leaving 14 bases unmatched. Germline V gene data show CDR1 as MDHEN and CDR2 as SYDVKM. CDR3 size: 17 residues. CDR3 DNA sequence: TGTGCCAGCAGTACCCGGACAGGGAGGCAGGCCCACAATGAGCAGTTCTTC. As protein: CASSTRTGRQAHNEQFF. The complete variable domain, with remaining parts taken from reference TRBV28 and TRBJ2-1, reads DVKVTQSSRYLVKRTGEKVFLECVQDMDHENMFWYRQDPGLGLRLIYFSYDVKMKEKGDIPEGYSVSREKKERFSLILESASTNQTSMYLCASSTRTGRQAHNEQFFGPGTRLTVL.

As regards this clone: The sample has other DNA sequences that encode this CDR3 too. The gene calls are TRBV2 and TRBJ2-7; D call uncertain. V was trimmed by 5 bases and J by 4 bases, leaving 6 bases between them. The length of the CDR3 is 11 residues. Germline V CDR1 and CDR2: SNHLY, FYNNEI. In DNA, the CDR3 is TGTGCCAGCAGTCTGACTTACGAGCAGTACTTC. It translates to CASSLTYEQYF.

J is TRBJ2-1 and V is TRBV10-3, with D perhaps TRBD2 (5 bases). The CDR3 is 13 residues long. Germline CDR1 and CDR2: ENHRY and SYGVKD. V was pared by 4 bases and J by 7 bases, with 11 bases between. In DNA, the CDR3 is TGTGCCATCAGTGTGGGAGTGTATAATGAGCAGTTCTTC. This gives the protein CAISVGVYNEQFF.

This sequence joins TRBV2 and TRBJ2-3; TRBD2 matches at 9 bases. V was clipped by 0 bases and J by 3 bases; unmatched bases: 10. CDR1 is SNHLY, CDR2 FYNNEI, per germline. The CDR3 covers 18 residues. Here the CDR3 reads CASSEAGTSRSRTDTQYF. For the CDR3, the DNA is TGTGCCAGCAGTGAAGCCGGGACTAGCCGGAGTCGAACAGATACGCAGTATTTT.

A word on this clone: Other DNA sequences of this sample code for an identical CDR3. The chain combines TRBV6-6 with TRBJ2-7; D tentatively fits TRBD1 or TRBD2 (5 bases each). This CDR3 region has 14 residues. Germline CDR1 reads MNHNY; CDR2 reads SVGAGI (reference sequence). Trimming stripped 0 bases from V and 4 bases from J, with 10 bases between. Written as DNA, the CDR3 is TGTGCCAGCAGTTACTCTGGGGGTGGGTACGAGCAGTACTTC. This codes for CASSYSGGGYEQYF.

V usage is TRBV2 and J usage is TRBJ2-5; TRBD2 agrees at 12 bases. Germline CDR1 and CDR2: SNHLY and FYNNEI. This CDR3 spans 16 amino acids. Trimming cost V 3 bases and J 5 bases; bases outside gene matches: 7. CDR3 in DNA: TGTGCCAGCAGTGAGCTAGCGGGGGGGCCTCTGGAGACCCAGTACTTC. As protein: CASSELAGGPLETQYF.

This rearrangement joins TRBV7-2 to TRBJ2-4, with D perhaps TRBD1 (5 bases). V gave up 0 bases and J gave up 0 bases, with 6 bases separating them. Germline values: CDR1 SGHTA, CDR2 FQGNSA. The CDR3 contains 15 residues. CDR3 amino acids: CASSLAQGAKNIQYF. The CDR3 DNA reads TGTGCCAGCAGCTTAGCCCAGGGAGCCAAAAACATTCAGTACTTC.

CDR3 protein: CASSSLFLGDTQYF. The CDR3 region has the DNA TGTGCCAGCAGTTCCCTCTTTTTGGGAGATACGCAGTATTTT. This chain uses TRBV28 with TRBJ2-3; unclear D gene. The CDR3 sequence is 14 residues long. V was pared by 4 bases and J by 5 bases, with 13 bases between. The germline V gene has CDR1 MDHEN and CDR2 SYDVKM.